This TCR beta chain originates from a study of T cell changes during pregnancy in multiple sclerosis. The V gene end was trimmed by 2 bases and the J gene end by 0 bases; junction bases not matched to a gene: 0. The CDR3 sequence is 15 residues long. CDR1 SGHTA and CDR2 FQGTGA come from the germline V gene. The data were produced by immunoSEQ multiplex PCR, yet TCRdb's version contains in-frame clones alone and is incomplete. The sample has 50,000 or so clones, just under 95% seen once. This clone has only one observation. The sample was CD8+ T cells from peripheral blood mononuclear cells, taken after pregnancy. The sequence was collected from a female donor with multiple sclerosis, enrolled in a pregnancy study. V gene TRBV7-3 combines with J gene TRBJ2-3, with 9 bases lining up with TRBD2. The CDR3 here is CASSLLAGSTDTQYF. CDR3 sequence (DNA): TGTGCCAGCAGCTTACTAGCGGGGAGCACAGATACGCAGTATTTT.